This T cell receptor beta chain came from a study of cytomegalovirus exposure and HLA in healthy donors. 13 Jbeta primers and 60 Vbeta primers were used for the PCR. Assay used: immunoSEQ multiplex PCR; TCRdb lists only in-frame clones, some missing. The repertoire holds around 200,000 clones, with roughly four fifths as singletons. CDR3 size: 15 residues. Trimming took 0 bases from V and 1 from J, leaving 8 bases between them. The germline V gene has CDR1 SGHDT and CDR2 YYEEEE. The TCR was taken from a man aged 50 to 59 in good health and CMV-seronegative. The J gene is TRBJ2-4, the V gene TRBV5-6, with D maybe TRBD2 (5 bases). Sequencing used PBMCs. The CDR3 nucleotides read TGTGCCAGCAGCTTGGGACCGGGGGCCAAAAACATTCAGTACTTC. Its protein is CASSLGPGAKNIQYF.